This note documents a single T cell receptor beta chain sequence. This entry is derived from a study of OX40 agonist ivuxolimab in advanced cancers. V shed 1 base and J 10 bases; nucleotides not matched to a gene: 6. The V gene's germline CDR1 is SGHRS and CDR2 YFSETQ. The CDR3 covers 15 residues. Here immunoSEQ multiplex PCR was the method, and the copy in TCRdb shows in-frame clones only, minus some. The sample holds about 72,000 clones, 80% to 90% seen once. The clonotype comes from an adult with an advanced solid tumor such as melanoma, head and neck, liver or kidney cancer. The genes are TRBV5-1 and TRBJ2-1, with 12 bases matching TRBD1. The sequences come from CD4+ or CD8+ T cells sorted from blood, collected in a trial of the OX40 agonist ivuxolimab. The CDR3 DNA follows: TGCGCCAGCAGCTTGTCGGGACAGGGGGCCCGGGAGCAGTTCTTC. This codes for CASSLSGQGAREQFF.